The sequence of this T cell receptor (beta chain) was determined in a study of beta chain features in type 1 diabetes. Trimming removed 1 base at V and 3 bases at J, with 7 bases between. CDR1 and CDR2 (germline): SEHNR, FQNEAQ (reference sequence). The CDR3 is 14 amino acids. This clone was counted only a few times. Its antigen is still unknown. cDNA synthesis used the whole RNA isolate, giving expressed TCRB sequences. The data were produced by immunoSEQ multiplex PCR, yet TCRdb's version contains in-frame clones alone and is incomplete. The sample holds 200,000 to 250,000 clones, around 14% seen once. Overall study findings and caveats: TCRB CDR3s from Type 1 diabetes patients were moderately but significantly shorter in all four CD4+ subsets.

The sequence was obtained from a man under 40 with type 1 diabetes. The genes are TRBV7-9 and TRBJ2-1; D not certain. Sequencing input: naive CD4+ T cells from blood. CDR3 region: CASSLGGSYNEQFF. Written as DNA, the CDR3 is TGTGCCAGCAGCTTAGGCGGCAGCTACAATGAGCAGTTCTTC.